This T cell receptor (beta chain) appears in the sequencing data of a study of T cells in tuberculosis (dated by TCRdb to 2017 to 2018). Background on the whole study: In the study, CD1B tetramers and high-throughput TCR immunosequencing were combined to characterize T cells specific for the mycobacterial lipid antigen glucose monomycolate (GMM). In a South African clinical cohort, IGRA-negative adolescents, IGRA-positive adolescents with latent tuberculosis and adults with active tuberculosis were compared, with nine to ten people in each group. On the study overall, not on this receptor specifically: Clinical samples were selected based on which cryopreserved specimens were available, and the active tuberculosis cases were adults whereas the controls were adolescents. A classifier using the diverse GMM-specific repertoire reached roughly 87% accuracy (AUROC 0.85 to 0.9), compared with about 63% accuracy using GEM motif frequencies. Shorter CDR3-alpha lengths in active tuberculosis patients partly drove the smaller NN-distances, and the TCR-beta difference was not statistically significant. Active tuberculosis TCR-alpha repertoires showed smaller mean NN-distances to GMM-specific TCRs than IGRA-negative controls, suggesting clonal expansion of these TCRs.

CDR3 length: 15 amino acids, cysteine to phenylalanine. This entry keeps only the CDR3 DNA: 45 bases, framed from base 1. Trimming takes 7 bases from V and 4 bases from J, and the germline ends sit 19 bases apart. According to the germline V gene, CDR1 reads MNHEY and CDR2 reads SVGAGI. At study entry, a tuberculin skin test and the QuantiFERON-TB GOLD In-Tube IGRA were used to screen adolescents for latent tuberculosis infection. Immunosequencing was performed on unsorted cryopreserved PBMC, with 90,000 to 100,000 T cells per clinical donor covered on average. Eleven high schools in the Worcester region of the Western Cape, South Africa, served as enrollment sites for adolescents aged 12 to 18 years. Ten M. tuberculosis-infected and ten uninfected adolescents were selected with matching for age and sex. For the adolescents, PBMC were isolated by density centrifugation from freshly drawn heparinized blood and then cryopreserved.

The immunoSEQ multiplex PCR assay was used to generate TCR libraries, with TCR-beta and/or TCR-alpha/delta assays applied to each sample. The amplified TCR libraries were sequenced on the Illumina high-throughput platform. The study's processing was this. Clustering and dimensionality reduction relied on pairwise TCRdist distances among GMM-specific receptors from T cells that were either sorted ex vivo or expanded in vitro. The score assigned to each clinical repertoire was mean NN-distance, meaning the average TCRdist to the nearest 10% of tetramer-positive reference sequences. GEM TCR motif frequency was calculated as the fraction of unique TCRs that matched known GEM sequences in V/J usage and CDR3 length. Linear discriminant analysis with leave-one-out cross-validation, implemented in scikit-learn, was used to classify active tuberculosis. TCRdb provides this immuneACCESS table in a form limited to in-frame rearrangements. Some clones are lacking; in checked studies, under half of them reflect an unresolved V gene, and why the rest are absent is not known. V, J and clone size were drawn from that table, and D and trimming were deduced from the DNA. A total of about 30,000 clones appear in this sample, about 95% of them only once. The ten top clones hold 2% to 2.5% of the sample.

Comments on this clone: Its specific antigen is unknown. The sample holds no much larger clone one base away, and base qualities are not on file.

The receptor chain draws on TRBV6-5 and TRBJ1-2; a tentative D call is TRBD1 (5 bases match). Sample: PBMCs. The clonotype originates from a donor under 30 with latent tuberculosis or without tuberculosis infection. CDR3 region: CASTPRAGYGYGYTF. The nucleotide sequence is TGTGCCAGCACCCCCCGGGCAGGGTATGGCTATGGCTACACCTTC.